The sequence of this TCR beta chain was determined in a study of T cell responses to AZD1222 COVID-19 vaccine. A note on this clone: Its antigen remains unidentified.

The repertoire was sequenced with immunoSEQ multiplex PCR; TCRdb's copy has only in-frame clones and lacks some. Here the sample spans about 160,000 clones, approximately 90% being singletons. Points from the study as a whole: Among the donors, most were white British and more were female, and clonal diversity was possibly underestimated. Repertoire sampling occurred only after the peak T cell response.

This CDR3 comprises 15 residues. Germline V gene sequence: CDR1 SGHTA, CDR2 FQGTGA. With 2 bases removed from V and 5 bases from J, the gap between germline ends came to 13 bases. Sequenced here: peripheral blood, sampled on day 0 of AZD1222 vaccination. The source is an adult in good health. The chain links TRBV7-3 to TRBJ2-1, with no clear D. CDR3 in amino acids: CASSLAPDGNNEQFF. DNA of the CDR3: TGTGCCAGCAGCTTAGCTCCGGACGGAAACAATGAGCAGTTCTTC.